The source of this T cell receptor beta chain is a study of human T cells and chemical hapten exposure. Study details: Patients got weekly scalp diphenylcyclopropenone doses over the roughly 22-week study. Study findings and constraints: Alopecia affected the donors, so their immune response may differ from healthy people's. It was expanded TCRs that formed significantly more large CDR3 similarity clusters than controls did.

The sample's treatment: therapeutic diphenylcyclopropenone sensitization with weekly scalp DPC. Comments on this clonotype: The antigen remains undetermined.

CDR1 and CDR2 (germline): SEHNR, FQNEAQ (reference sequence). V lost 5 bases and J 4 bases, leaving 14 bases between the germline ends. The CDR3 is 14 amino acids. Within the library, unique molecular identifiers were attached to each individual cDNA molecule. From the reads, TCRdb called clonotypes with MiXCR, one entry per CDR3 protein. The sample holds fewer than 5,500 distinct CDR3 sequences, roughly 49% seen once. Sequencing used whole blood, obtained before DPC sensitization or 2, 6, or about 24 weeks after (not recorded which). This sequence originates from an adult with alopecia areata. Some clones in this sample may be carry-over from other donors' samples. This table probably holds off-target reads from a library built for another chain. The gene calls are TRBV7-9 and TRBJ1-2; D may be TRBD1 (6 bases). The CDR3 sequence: CASSRDTRSYGYTF. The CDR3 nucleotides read TGTGCCAGCAGCAGGGACACCCGTTCCTATGGCTACACCTTC.